This T cell receptor beta chain is drawn from a study of identifying expanded T cells in peripheral blood. Measured with immunoSEQ multiplex PCR; TCRdb has only the in-frame clones, and not every one. Among some 81,000 clones listed, approximately 84% were seen once. V lost 3 bases, J lost 9 bases, and 13 bases stayed unmatched. This CDR3 is 16 amino acids long. Germline values: CDR1 SQVTM, CDR2 ANQGSEA. During the collection period, no donor immune events like infections were recorded. Of note for this clone: Its antigen is unidentified.

General study results and limits: Approximately two-week clone count variance significantly increased as total template count grew.

Sequenced material: blood. The V gene is TRBV29-1, the J gene TRBJ1-4; 10 bases map to TRBD1. This receptor was obtained from a person between 18 and 69 years old in good health. CDR3: CSVDPGQGRGPKKLFF. In nucleotides, the CDR3 is TGCAGCGTTGATCCGGGACAGGGGAGAGGGCCGAAAAAACTGTTTTTT. Supplemented by reference TRBV29-1 and TRBJ1-4, the full variable domain reads SAVISQKPSRDICQRGTSLTIQCQVDSQVTMMFWYRQQPGQSLTLIATANQGSEATYESGFVIDKFPISRPNLTFSTLTVSNMSPEDSSIYLCSVDPGQGRGPKKLFFGSGTQLSVL.